This T cell receptor beta chain was identified in a study of shared clonotypes between healthy human individuals. Naive CD8 cells comprised CD45RO-negative, CCR7-positively selected cells, excluding terminally differentiated effector memory CD45RA+ cells. Per germline, CDR1 SGHVS and CDR2 FQNEAQ. V lost 4 bases to trimming and J lost 0 bases; unmatched junction nucleotides: 9. The CDR3 consists of 17 residues. Data came from immunoSEQ multiplex PCR; TCRdb stores just in-frame clones and leaves some out. The profile shows roughly 2.1 million clones, 90% to 95% of them singletons. Whole-study results and caveats: Naive CD4 clonotypes overlapped across a handful of donors at roughly 5%.

As concerns this clone: Its specificity is unknown.

The source of this sequence is a man in his late teens or twenties in good health. Some clones in this sample may be carry-over from other donors' samples. This chain links TRBV7-8 with TRBJ2-3; 8 bases match TRBD2. The sample comprised naive CD8+ T cells from PBMCs. The CDR3: CASSSPETSASTDTQYF. CDR3 nucleotides: TGTGCCAGCAGCTCACCAGAGACTAGCGCGAGCACAGATACGCAGTATTTT.